This T cell receptor beta chain was captured by sequencing in a study of monozygotic twins with inflammatory bowel disease. TCRdb reanalyzed the 5' RACE reads and collapses them to one entry per CDR3 protein, without DNA. This listing includes approximately 400,000 distinct CDR3 sequences. CDR1 and CDR2 from the germline V gene are SEHNR and FQNEAQ (reference sequence). The CDR3 consists of 14 residues. The receptor was derived from a human donor with ulcerative colitis or Crohn's disease, or a healthy co-twin of an affected twin (not recorded which). The source material was blood. V is TRBV7-9 and J is TRBJ2-5; with no DNA, the TCRdb D assignment of TRBD1 cannot be verified. CDR3: CASSPGTAKETQYF.